These 5 T cell receptor beta chains share one sample of origin, sequenced in a study of early T cells in non-severe SARS-CoV-2 infection (dated by TCRdb to the early 2020s). The library was produced with 5' RACE. Sequencer: NextSeq 500. TCRdb reanalyzed the raw reads on its own, using fastp at Q25 for trimming and MiXCR for clone calling, and kept in-frame beta chains. Under each unique CDR3 protein, matching rows form one entry showing the most common genes and DNA. The sample profile shows 90,000 to 120,000 distinct CDR3 sequences; 12% of them were found once. The ten most abundant clones make up around 3.2% of the sample. Source material: whole blood. The source of these receptors is an adult who was a healthcare worker with PCR-confirmed SARS-CoV-2 infection or an uninfected control (not recorded which).

This clonotype was seen more than once but under ten times. This chain connects TRBV12-3 or TRBV12-4 to TRBJ1-2, with D unresolved. Trimming took off 6 bases at V and 6 bases at J, with 11 bases between the two ends. This CDR3 is built from 12 residues. This CDR3 reads CASSRGTDGYTF. The CDR3 coding sequence is TGTGCCAGCAGCCGAGGAACGGATGGCTACACCTTC.

The J gene is TRBJ2-3, the V gene TRBV5-5; D might be TRBD1 (6 bases). The germline V and J ends were trimmed by 3 bases and 4 bases, with 12 bases remaining between them. The CDR3 consists of 14 residues. Germline CDR1 SGHKS, CDR2 YYEKEE (reference sequence). Written as DNA, the CDR3 is TGTGCCAGCAGCTCCCGGGACATCGCAGATACGCAGTATTTT. Translation: CASSSRDIADTQYF. Together with reference TRBV5-5 and TRBJ2-3, the CDR3 gives the full variable domain: DAGVTQSPTHLIKTRGQQVTLRCSPISGHKSVSWYQQVLGQGPQFIFQYYEKEERGRGNFPDRFSARQFPNYSSELNVNALLLGDSALYLCASSSRDIADTQYFGPGTRLTVL.

In this sample, this clonotype turned up a few times. The chain uses TRBV27 and TRBJ1-1; D not certain. CDR1 and CDR2 (germline): MNHEY, SMNVEV (reference sequence). V was clipped by 3 bases and J by 0 bases, with 8 bases between them. This CDR3 comprises 14 residues. CDR3 in amino acids: CASSFGYVNTEAFF. Written as DNA, the CDR3 is TGTGCCAGCAGTTTTGGGTATGTGAACACTGAAGCTTTCTTT.

This clonotype was picked up many times. This chain connects TRBV27 to TRBJ2-7; unclear D gene. Trimming stripped 4 bases from V and 2 bases from J, with 21 bases between. CDR1 is MNHEY, CDR2 SMNVEV, per germline (reference sequence). CDR3 length: 17 residues. The CDR3 coding sequence is TGTGCCAGCAGTTCCCCTCGGTGGGCAGAAAAACCCTACGAGCAGTACTTC. It encodes CASSSPRWAEKPYEQYF.

This clonotype was counted between two and nine times. This rearrangement joins TRBV10-2 to TRBJ2-7; D uncertain. The CDR3 is made up of 13 amino acids. From germline, CDR1 is WSHSY and CDR2 SAAADI. V was trimmed by 4 bases and J by 5 bases, leaving 12 bases between them. The CDR3 nucleotides read TGCGCCAGCAGTGCTGGCCGTCTCCACGAGCAGTACTTC. Its protein is CASSAGRLHEQYF.